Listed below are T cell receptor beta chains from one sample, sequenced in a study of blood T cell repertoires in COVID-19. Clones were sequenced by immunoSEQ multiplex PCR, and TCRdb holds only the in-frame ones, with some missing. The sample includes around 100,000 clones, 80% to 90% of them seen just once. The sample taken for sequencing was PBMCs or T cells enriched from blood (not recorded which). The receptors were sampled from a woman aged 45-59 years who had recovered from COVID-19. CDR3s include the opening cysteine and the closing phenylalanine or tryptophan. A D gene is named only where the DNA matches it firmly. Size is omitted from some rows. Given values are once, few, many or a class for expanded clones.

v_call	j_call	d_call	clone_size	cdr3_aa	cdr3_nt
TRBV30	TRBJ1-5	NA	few	CAWSDRDMRPQHF	TGTGCCTGGAGTGACCGGGATATGAGGCCCCAGCATTTT
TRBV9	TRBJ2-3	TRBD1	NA	CASSGRQGGTDTQYF	TGTGCCAGCAGCGGACGACAGGGGGGCACAGATACGCAGTATTTT
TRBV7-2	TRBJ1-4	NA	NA	CASSLAGGGYEKLFF	TGTGCCAGCAGCTTAGCAGGGGGAGGGTACGAAAAACTGTTTTTT
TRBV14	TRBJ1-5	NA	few	CASSQGLNQPQHF	TGTGCCAGCAGCCAAGGTCTGAATCAGCCCCAGCATTTT
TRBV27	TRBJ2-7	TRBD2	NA	CASRSLRGVHEQYF	TGTGCCAGCAGATCTCTGCGGGGGGTTCACGAGCAGTACTTC
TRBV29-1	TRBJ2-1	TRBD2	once	CSVGTSGWDEQFF	TGCAGCGTTGGGACTAGCGGGTGGGATGAGCAGTTCTTC
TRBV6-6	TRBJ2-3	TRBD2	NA	CASSPTPLAGDTDTQYF	TGTGCCAGCAGTCCTACCCCTCTGGCGGGGGACACAGATACGCAGTATTTT
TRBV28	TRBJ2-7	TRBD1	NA	CASSPLRTGGLYEQYF	TGTGCCAGCAGCCCCCTCAGGACAGGGGGTTTATACGAGCAGTACTTC
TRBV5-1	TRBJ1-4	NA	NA	CASSLATGFGEKLFF	TGCGCCAGCAGCTTGGCCACAGGGTTTGGCGAAAAACTGTTTTTT
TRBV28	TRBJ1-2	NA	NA	CASSLQGRLYGYTF	TGTGCCAGCAGCTTACAGGGCCGACTCTATGGCTACACCTTC
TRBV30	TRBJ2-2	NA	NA	CAWSVGGNTGELFF	TGTGCCTGGAGTGTAGGGGGGAACACCGGGGAGCTGTTTTTT
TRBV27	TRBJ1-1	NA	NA	CASSFRGNTEAFF	TGTGCCAGCAGTTTCAGGGGGAACACTGAAGCTTTCTTT
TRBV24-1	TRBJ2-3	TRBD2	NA	CATSDLARGGPTDTQYF	TGTGCCACCAGTGACCTAGCGCGGGGGGGCCCGACAGATACGCAGTATTTT
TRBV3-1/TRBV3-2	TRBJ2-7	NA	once	CASSQGASVHEQYF	TGTGCCAGCAGCCAAGGGGCTAGCGTCCACGAGCAGTACTTC
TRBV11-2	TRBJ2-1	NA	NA	CASSHRGGTASEQFF	TGTGCCAGCAGCCATCGAGGGGGGACAGCCTCAGAGCAGTTCTTC
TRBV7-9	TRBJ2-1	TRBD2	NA	CASSLAGLAGGIIDEQFF	TGTGCCAGCAGCTTAGCGGGACTAGCGGGGGGGATAATTGATGAGCAGTTCTTC
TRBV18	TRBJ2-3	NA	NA	CASSPVYTGLADTQYF	TGTGCCAGCTCACCAGTCTATACAGGGTTAGCAGATACGCAGTATTTT
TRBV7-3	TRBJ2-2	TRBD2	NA	CASSLSGGNTGELFF	TGTGCCAGCAGCTTAAGCGGGGGGAACACCGGGGAGCTGTTTTTT
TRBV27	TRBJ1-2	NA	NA	CASSFLQGADGYTF	TGTGCCAGCAGTTTCCTACAGGGTGCTGATGGCTACACCTTC
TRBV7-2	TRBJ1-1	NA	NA	CASSAVGAMNTEAFF	TGTGCCAGCAGTGCAGTGGGGGCTATGAACACTGAAGCTTTCTTT
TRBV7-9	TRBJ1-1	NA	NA	CASSLEGDTEAFF	TGTGCCAGCAGCTTAGAAGGGGACACTGAAGCTTTCTTT
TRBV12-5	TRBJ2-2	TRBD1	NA	CASGFGTGPTGELFF	TGTGCTAGTGGTTTTGGGACAGGGCCTACCGGGGAGCTGTTTTTT
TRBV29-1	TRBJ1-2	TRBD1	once	CSVGDREDYGYTF	TGCAGCGTCGGTGACAGGGAGGACTATGGCTACACCTTC
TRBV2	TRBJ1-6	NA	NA	CASSDLNSPLHF	TGTGCCAGCAGTGACCTTAATTCACCCCTCCACTTT
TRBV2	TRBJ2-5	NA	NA	CASSGSGGETQYF	TGTGCCAGCTCCGGGTCAGGCGGGGAGACCCAGTACTTC
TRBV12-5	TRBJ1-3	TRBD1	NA	CASGSDRAGNTIYF	TGTGCTAGTGGCAGTGACAGGGCAGGAAACACCATATATTTT
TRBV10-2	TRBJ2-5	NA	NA	CASSVTGLGETQYF	TGCGCCAGCAGTGTAACAGGGTTAGGGGAGACCCAGTACTTC
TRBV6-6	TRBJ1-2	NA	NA	CASSYSAVTYGYTF	TGTGCCAGCAGTTACTCGGCAGTAACCTATGGCTACACCTTC
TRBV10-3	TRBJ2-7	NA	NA	CAISESGHPSYEQYF	TGTGCCATCAGTGAATCGGGACACCCATCCTACGAGCAGTACTTC
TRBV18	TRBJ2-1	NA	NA	CASSPEVGGEQFF	TGTGCCAGCTCACCCGAGGTGGGAGGCGAGCAGTTCTTC
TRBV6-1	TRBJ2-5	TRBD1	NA	CASSENRQGRETQYF	TGTGCCAGCAGTGAAAACCGACAGGGAAGAGAGACCCAGTACTTC
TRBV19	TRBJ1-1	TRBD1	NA	CASRTGAGTEAFF	TGTGCCAGTAGGACAGGGGCGGGCACTGAAGCTTTCTTT
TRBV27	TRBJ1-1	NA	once	CASSVFQGGTEAFF	TGTGCCAGCAGTGTATTTCAGGGTGGCACTGAAGCTTTCTTT
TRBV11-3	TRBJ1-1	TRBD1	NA	CASSLGTGEAFF	TGTGCCAGCAGCTTGGGGACAGGGGAAGCTTTCTTT
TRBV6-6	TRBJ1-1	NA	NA	CASSYSGDNTEAFF	TGTGCCAGCAGTTACTCAGGGGATAACACTGAAGCTTTCTTT
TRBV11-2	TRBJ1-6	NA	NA	CASSLDAVAYSPLHF	TGTGCCAGCAGCTTAGATGCAGTCGCCTATTCACCCCTCCACTTT
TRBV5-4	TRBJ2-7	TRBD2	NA	CASSLSGSSYEQYF	TGTGCCAGCAGCCTTAGCGGGAGCTCCTACGAGCAGTACTTC
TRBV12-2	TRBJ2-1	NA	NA	CASRSPGTSNEQFF	TGTGCAAGTCGCTCCCCCGGGACTAGCAATGAGCAGTTCTTC
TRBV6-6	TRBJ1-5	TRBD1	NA	CASSPGQGRLVHQPQHF	TGTGCCAGCAGTCCGGGACAGGGGCGCCTCGTCCATCAGCCCCAGCATTTT
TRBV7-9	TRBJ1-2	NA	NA	CASSLDPGLVDYGYTF	TGTGCCAGCAGCTTAGATCCAGGATTAGTTGACTATGGCTACACCTTC
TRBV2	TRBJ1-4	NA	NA	CASRTPGTKRLTVIEKLFF	TGTGCCAGCAGAACCCCCGGGACAAAAAGGTTGACGGTCATTGAAAAACTGTTTTTT
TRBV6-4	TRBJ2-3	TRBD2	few	CASSKTSGSTDTQYF	TGTGCCAGCAGTAAGACTAGCGGGAGCACAGATACGCAGTATTTT
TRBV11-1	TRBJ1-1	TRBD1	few	CASRADRDNTEAFF	TGTGCCAGCAGGGCCGACAGGGACAACACTGAAGCTTTCTTT
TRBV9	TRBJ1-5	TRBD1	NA	CASSASGQGQPQHF	TGTGCCAGCAGCGCTTCCGGACAGGGTCAGCCCCAGCATTTT
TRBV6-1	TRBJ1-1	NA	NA	CASSETVGGRTEAFF	TGTGCCAGCAGTGAGACTGTAGGGGGTCGGACTGAAGCTTTCTTT
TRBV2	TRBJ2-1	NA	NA	CASDGGANEQFF	TGTGCCAGCGATGGGGGGGCTAATGAGCAGTTCTTC
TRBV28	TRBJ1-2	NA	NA	CASSPNRKGYTF	TGTGCCAGCAGTCCCAACAGGAAGGGCTACACCTTC
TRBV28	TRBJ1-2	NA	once	CASTLGGRRLYGYTF	TGTGCCAGCACCTTAGGGGGACGGAGGCTCTATGGCTACACCTTC
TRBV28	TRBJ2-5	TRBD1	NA	CASSLGGQGRETQYF	TGTGCCAGCAGTTTAGGGGGACAGGGGAGGGAGACCCAGTACTTC
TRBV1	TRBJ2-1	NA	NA	CTSSLPGLAYNEQFF	TGCACCAGCAGCCTACCGGGACTAGCGTACAATGAGCAGTTCTTC
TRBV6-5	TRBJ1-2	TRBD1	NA	CASRHGTGLNYGYTF	TGTGCCAGCAGGCACGGGACAGGCCTAAACTATGGCTACACCTTC
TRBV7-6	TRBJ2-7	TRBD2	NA	CASTRLAGGSYEQYF	TGTGCCAGCACCAGACTAGCGGGGGGTTCCTACGAGCAGTACTTC
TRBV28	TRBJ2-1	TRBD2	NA	CASSFGGVSYNEQFF	TGTGCCAGCAGTTTTGGGGGGGTTTCCTACAATGAGCAGTTCTTC
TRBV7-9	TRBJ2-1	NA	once	CASSAGSGRVNEQFF	TGTGCCAGCAGCGCCGGGTCGGGAAGGGTTAATGAGCAGTTCTTC
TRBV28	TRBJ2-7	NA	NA	CASNSGVNEQYF	TGTGCCAGCAATTCGGGGGTTAACGAGCAGTACTTC
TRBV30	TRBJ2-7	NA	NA	CAGGGKGYEQYF	TGTGCCGGAGGGGGCAAAGGGTACGAGCAGTACTTC
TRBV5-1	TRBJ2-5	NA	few	CASSLEGFQETQYF	TGCGCCAGCAGCTTGGAGGGGTTCCAAGAGACCCAGTACTTC
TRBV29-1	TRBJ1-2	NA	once	CSVEEGGQPLSNYGYTF	TGCAGCGTTGAAGAGGGGGGGCAGCCACTGTCTAACTATGGCTACACCTTC
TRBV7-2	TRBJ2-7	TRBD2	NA	CASSFGAGESYEQYF	TGTGCCAGCAGCTTTGGAGCGGGGGAGTCCTACGAGCAGTACTTC
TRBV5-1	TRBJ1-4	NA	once	CASSLGQAYNEKLFF	TGCGCCAGCAGCTTGGGACAGGCTTATAATGAAAAACTGTTTTTT